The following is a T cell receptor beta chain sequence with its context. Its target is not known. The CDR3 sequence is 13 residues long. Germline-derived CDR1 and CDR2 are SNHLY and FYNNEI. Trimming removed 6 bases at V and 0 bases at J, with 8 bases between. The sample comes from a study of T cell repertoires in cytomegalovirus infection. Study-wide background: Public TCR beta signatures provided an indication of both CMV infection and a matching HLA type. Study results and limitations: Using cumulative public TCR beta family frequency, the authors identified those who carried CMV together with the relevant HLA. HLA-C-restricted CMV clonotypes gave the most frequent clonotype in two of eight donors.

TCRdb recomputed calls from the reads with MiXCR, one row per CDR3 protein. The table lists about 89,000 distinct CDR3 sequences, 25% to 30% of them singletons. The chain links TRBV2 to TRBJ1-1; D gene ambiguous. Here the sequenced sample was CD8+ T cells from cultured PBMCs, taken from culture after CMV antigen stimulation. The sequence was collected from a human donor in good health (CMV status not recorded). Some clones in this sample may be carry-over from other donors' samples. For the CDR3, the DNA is TGTGCCAGCAGGGTTCTCATGAACACTGAAGCTTTCTTT. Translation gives CASRVLMNTEAFF.